Below are 2 T cell receptor beta chains sequenced from a single sample in a study of blood T cell repertoires in COVID-19. Sequenced by immunoSEQ multiplex PCR; TCRdb stores in-frame clones only, minus some. Of some 190,000 clones in the sample, about 85% were seen once. The specimen sequenced was PBMCs or T cells enriched from blood (not recorded which). The receptors shown here come from a middle-aged woman in a cohort exposed to, infected with or recovered from COVID-19 (not recorded which).

This clone was found once. The chain joins TRBV19 to TRBJ2-1, with D possibly TRBD1 on 5 matching bases. This CDR3 contains 14 residues. The germline gives CDR1 LNHDA, CDR2 SQIVND (reference sequence). Trimming took off 7 bases at V and 0 bases at J, with 10 bases between the two ends. Here the CDR3 reads CASTPQGSYNEQFF. The CDR3 DNA reads TGTGCCAGTACCCCCCAGGGCTCCTACAATGAGCAGTTCTTC.

This chain connects TRBV9 to TRBJ2-2, with TRBD2 identical over 13 bases. CDR3 length: 18 residues. CDR1 and CDR2 from the germline V gene are SGDLS and YYNGEE. V lost 3 bases, J lost 5 bases, and 10 bases stayed unmatched. The CDR3 is CASSATSGRAGRTGELFF. DNA of the CDR3: TGTGCCAGCAGCGCCACTAGCGGGAGGGCCGGAAGGACCGGGGAGCTGTTTTTT.